This entry features one T cell receptor beta chain sequence. The antigen it recognizes is unknown. No clone much larger than this one lies a single base away; base qualities are absent. Reading the germline V gene (reference sequence) gives CDR1 GTSNPN and CDR2 SVGIG. The CDR3, cysteine through phenylalanine, is 12 amino acids long. Solely the CDR3 DNA is kept, with 36 bases framed from the first base. The source of the sample is a study of shared clonotypes between healthy human individuals (dated by TCRdb to 2018 to 2020). Regarding the complete study: The cohort included three men and a couple of women between 18 and 49 years of age. For each donor, CD4 naive and CD4 memory were each given three plates, CD8 naive was given two plates, and CD8 memory was given one plate. The study deeply sequenced blood TCR repertoires of several healthy adults to estimate repertoire size and the extent of clonotype sharing between individuals. To increase sequencing depth and limit assay-specific biases, TCR repertoire library preparation and sequencing were carried out by different laboratories using diverse techniques. Per donor, leukapheresis produced somewhere between about 0.94 and 9.5 billion PBMCs. Paper-wide results and their limitations: Larger estimated clonotype richness was generally found for naive subsets than for memory subsets. Pairwise subsampling indicated that sequencing depth was expected to affect the degree of clonotype sharing among donors. Compared with non-shared clonotypes, clonotypes shared by all four sorted-subset donors had higher generation probabilities. About 5% of naive CD4, 3.5% of naive CD8, around 2.3% of memory CD4, and approximately 0.4% of memory CD8 clonotypes were shared across a few donors. Rarefaction of sorted-subset datasets indicated incomplete sequencing despite the large sequencing depth. Only blood was sampled, and tissue TCR repertoires likely differ from those in blood. The small number of donors limited the genetic and exposure-history diversity represented.

Using the deep immunoSEQ assay, TCR CDR3 regions were amplified from genomic DNA by multiplex PCR. Extracted genomic DNA from each cell subset was distributed evenly across all wells of several immunoSEQ 96-well plates, and each plate was treated as a replicate. For sorted subsets, about 200 ng genomic DNA, equal to tens of thousands of T cell genomes, was loaded into each replicate PCR. Purified libraries were quantified with a Qubit 3.0 fluorometer, sized on a Bioanalyzer 2100, and re-quantified with the KAPA Library Quantification kit. Every immunoSEQ 96-well plate was sequenced on a separate single-read 150-cycle Illumina NextSeq 550 flow cell. Turning to the authors' computational methods: Because only junctional sequences without quality scores were contained in the immunoSEQ output, filtering matching that applied to full-length reads could not be performed. Sequences were annotated with PyIR, a Python wrapper for IgBLAST v1.9, using IMGT germline references to assign V/J genes and CDR3. Any read was removed if the V/J assignment was weak (E-value above 1e-6), the CDR3 was missing, or the read contained stop codons, out-of-frame junctions, or ambiguous translated residues. V3J clonotypes were defined by identical inferred V gene, J gene, and CDR3 amino acid sequence. Percentage overlap between repertoires was calculated by dividing the number of shared unique clonotypes by the size of the smaller repertoire. RTK rarefaction, the Chao1 estimator, and Recon v2.1 estimates of unobserved clonotypes were used to assess repertoire richness. OLGA was used to compute generation probabilities for all TCRbeta clonotypes that the gDNA method yielded from a handful of donors. TCRdb obtained this table from immuneACCESS and retained in-frame rearrangements with V and J assigned. These tables miss some clones; where compared with another copy, unresolved V genes account for less than half of the shortfall, and the remainder is unexplained. Clone size and the V and J calls come from that table; the DNA yielded D and trimming. This sample holds under 1,100,000 clones; about four fifths were observed only once. The ten largest clones capture roughly 0.62% of the sample.

Donors were healthy HIV-negative adults with no recently reported acute infections or vaccinations. All donors were Caucasian adults living in Nashville, Tennessee, USA. CD4+ T cells were enriched by magnetic negative selection, after which naive cells were positively selected on CD45RA and the negative fraction was taken as the memory subset. After blood collection by leukapheresis, PBMCs were isolated using Ficoll-Histopaque density gradient centrifugation and then cryopreserved in the vapor phase of liquid nitrogen. Analytical flow cytometry was used to check the purity and quantity of every magnetically sorted T cell population. From each sorted fraction, genomic DNA was isolated and quantified by UV absorbance on a Nanodrop 2000c.

Rearrangement joined TRBV30 to TRBJ2-7, with a weak D call of TRBD2 (6 bases match). The sample was memory CD4+ T cells from PBMCs. The cell subset or site label here, explained by the study, means: CD45RA-negative fraction. The origin of this receptor is a man younger than 35 in good health. Some clones in this sample may be carry-over from other donors' samples. The CDR3 in this case is CVGGRPGREQYF. The DNA sequence is as follows: TGTGTGGGAGGCAGGCCTGGGCGCGAGCAGTACTTC.